The 26 T cell receptor beta chains in this list originate from one sample, sequenced in a study of T cell responses to AZD1222 COVID-19 vaccine listed by TCRdb under 2021. Explained via the paper, the time point label denotes: about 28 days (+/-7) after the second vaccine dose. The library came from the immunoSEQ multiplex PCR assay. In its TCRdb copy, this immuneACCESS table keeps in-frame sequences only and misses some clones. Where compared with another copy, unresolved V genes explain less than half of these, and the others have no known cause. The sample includes tens of thousands of clones, with about nine tenths observed a single time. The top ten hold around 5.8% of the sample. Source: peripheral blood, taken 28 days after the second AZD1222 dose. The source is an adult who received the AZD1222 COVID-19 vaccine.

The V and J genes are TRBV28 and TRBJ2-7; 11 bases match TRBD1. In germline, CDR1 is MDHEN, CDR2 SYDVKM. The CDR3 covers 15 residues. V trimming: 8 bases; J trimming: 6 bases; junction bases outside the gene matches: 12. The CDR3 loop reads CASQQPGQGGREQYF. In nucleotides, the CDR3 is TGTGCCAGCCAACAACCGGGACAGGGGGGGCGCGAGCAGTACTTC.

In its sample, this clone was seen once. The chain has TRBV5-6 and TRBJ1-1; TRBD1 aligns across 9 bases. The CDR3 has 13 residues. The J segment lost 6 bases and the V segment lost 5 bases, leaving 5 bases of the junction unmatched. Germline lookup yields CDR1 SGHDT and CDR2 YYEEEE. The CDR3 spells CASRQGASAEAFF. DNA for the CDR3: TGTGCCAGCAGACAGGGGGCGTCAGCTGAAGCTTTCTTT.

J is TRBJ2-7 and V is TRBV19; 8 positions match TRBD2. V lost 3 bases and J lost 3; bases outside the gene matches: 4. The CDR3 has 14 amino acids. Germline V gene sequence: CDR1 LNHDA, CDR2 SQIVND (reference sequence). This CDR3 is CASSIYGGDYEQYF. The CDR3 coding sequence is TGTGCCAGTAGTATCTACGGGGGGGACTACGAGCAGTACTTC.

The rearrangement joins TRBV7-8 to TRBJ1-2; 9 nucleotides line up with TRBD1. The CDR3 loop spans 20 amino acids. Germline CDR1 SGHVS, CDR2 FQNEAQ. V gave up 0 bases and J gave up 1 base; unmatched junction bases: 15. Here the CDR3 reads CASSLALRQGVNLLNYGYTF. The CDR3 DNA follows: TGTGCCAGCAGCTTAGCTCTACGACAGGGGGTAAATCTCCTTAACTATGGCTACACCTTC.

The V gene is TRBV19, the J gene TRBJ2-7; perhaps TRBD1 as D (6 bases). In germline, CDR1 is LNHDA, CDR2 SQIVND (reference sequence). CDR3 length equals 14 residues. The V end was cut by 3 bases, the J end by 3 bases, with 12 bases between. CDR3 DNA sequence: TGTGCCAGTAGTATCAGGGGCTTCAACTACGAGCAGTACTTC. Translated: CASSIRGFNYEQYF. Combining the CDR3 with reference TRBV19 and TRBJ2-7 gives the whole variable domain DGGITQSPKYLFRKEGQNVTLSCEQNLNHDAMYWYRQDPGQGLRLIYYSQIVNDFQKGDIAEGYSVSREKKESFPLTVTSAQKNPTAFYLCASSIRGFNYEQYFGPGTRLTVT.

This rearrangement joins TRBV27 to TRBJ2-1; the match to TRBD2 covers 13 bases. V lost 7 bases to trimming and J lost 8 bases; unmatched junction nucleotides: 5. The germline V gene encodes CDR1 MNHEY and CDR2 SMNVEV (reference sequence). The CDR3 is 14 amino acids. The DNA of the CDR3 is TGTGCCAGCACCGAACTAGCGGGGGGGGATGAGCAGTTCTTC. The encoded protein is CASTELAGGDEQFF.

V gene TRBV19 combines with J gene TRBJ2-5; TRBD1 might be the D (6 bases). V lost 0 bases, J lost 5 bases, and 13 bases lay in between. The CDR3 loop spans 15 amino acids. Per germline, CDR1 LNHDA and CDR2 SQIVND (reference sequence). This CDR3 is CASSIEAGDGETQYF. Written as DNA, the CDR3 is TGTGCCAGTAGTATAGAGGCAGGGGATGGGGAGACCCAGTACTTC. Based on the CDR3 plus reference TRBV19 and TRBJ2-5, the full variable domain is DGGITQSPKYLFRKEGQNVTLSCEQNLNHDAMYWYRQDPGQGLRLIYYSQIVNDFQKGDIAEGYSVSREKKESFPLTVTSAQKNPTAFYLCASSIEAGDGETQYFGPGTRLLVL.

The chain uses TRBV28 and TRBJ1-2; D is uncertain. Germline CDR1 MDHEN, CDR2 SYDVKM. The V gene lost 2 bases and the J gene lost 1 base, with 8 bases spanning the gap. The CDR3 consists of 14 residues. The CDR3 coding sequence is TGTGCCAGCAGTTTAACCCGGGGTAACTATGGCTACACCTTC. Residues: CASSLTRGNYGYTF.

The V and J genes are TRBV5-1 and TRBJ2-3; the match to TRBD2 covers 16 bases. CDR1 SGHRS and CDR2 YFSETQ come from the germline V gene. This CDR3 is 18 amino acids long. Unmatched junction bases numbered 5, after V lost 3 bases and J lost 1 base. As DNA, the CDR3 is TGCGCCAGCAGCTCGGGGACTAGCGGGGGGGCTGGCACAGATACGCAGTATTTT. Protein: CASSSGTSGGAGTDTQYF. The variable domain in full, with the rest retrieved from reference TRBV5-1 and TRBJ2-3, is KAGVTQTPRYLIKTRGQQVTLSCSPISGHRSVSWYQQTPGQGLQFLFEYFSETQRNKGNFPGRFSGRQFSNSRSEMNVSTLELGDSALYLCASSSGTSGGAGTDTQYFGPGTRLTVL.

The chain is built from TRBV7-3 and TRBJ2-1; D possibly uses TRBD1 or TRBD2 (6 bases each). With 0 bases removed from V and 11 bases from J, the gap between germline ends came to 17 bases. CDR1 is SGHTA, CDR2 FQGTGA, per germline. The CDR3 is made up of 15 amino acids. In DNA, the CDR3 is TGTGCCAGCAGCTTAACGGTGGGGGGCGCCGCTCAGCAGTTCTTC. Translated: CASSLTVGGAAQQFF.

The V and J genes are TRBV10-2 and TRBJ1-5; D not certain. Trimming left V 6 bases short and J 0 bases short, with 3 bases between. Per the germline V gene, CDR1 is WSHSY and CDR2 is SAAADI. The CDR3 length is 12 residues. For the CDR3, the DNA is TGCGCCAGCAGAGATAGCAATCAGCCCCAGCATTTT. It codes for CASRDSNQPQHF.

The gene calls are TRBV7-3 and TRBJ2-2; 11 nucleotides match TRBD2. Per germline, CDR1 SGHTA and CDR2 FQGTGA. With 5 bases clipped from V and 5 bases from J, the junction kept 4 bases outside the gene matches. The CDR3 contains 15 residues. This chain's CDR3 is CASSPRLAGTGELFF. The CDR3 DNA follows: TGTGCCAGCAGCCCGAGACTAGCGGGAACCGGGGAGCTGTTTTTT.

The gene calls are TRBV18 and TRBJ1-3; no clear D gene. This CDR3 comprises 13 residues. Trimming pared 4 bases from V and 1 base from J, leaving 5 bases between. Germline loops: CDR1 KGHSH, CDR2 LQKENI. CDR3 DNA: TGTGCCAGCTCACTAGATTCTGGAAACACCATATATTTT. It specifies CASSLDSGNTIYF.

This clone was observed a handful of times. This chain uses TRBV7-2 with TRBJ2-3, with 9 bases aligning to TRBD2. Germline V gives CDR1 SGHTA, CDR2 FQGNSA. The CDR3 is 17 residues long. The J segment lost 6 bases and the V segment lost 0 bases, leaving 10 bases of the junction unmatched. Here the CDR3 reads CASSLAQASGARDTQYF. The CDR3 nucleotides read TGTGCCAGCAGCTTAGCGCAGGCTAGCGGGGCCAGGGATACGCAGTATTTT.

The V gene is TRBV7-2, the J gene TRBJ2-7; 10 bases are a match to TRBD2. The J segment lost 0 bases and the V segment lost 3 bases, leaving 2 bases of the junction unmatched. Germline CDR1 SGHTA, CDR2 FQGNSA. The CDR3 sequence is 15 residues long. CDR3 DNA: TGTGCCAGCAGCTTTAGCGGGGGGAACTCCTACGAGCAGTACTTC. Amino acid sequence: CASSFSGGNSYEQYF. Combining the CDR3 with reference TRBV7-2 and TRBJ2-7 gives the whole variable domain GAGVSQSPSNKVTEKGKDVELRCDPISGHTALYWYRQSLGQGLEFLIYFQGNSAPDKSGLPSDRFSAERTGGSVSTLTIQRTQQEDSAVYLCASSFSGGNSYEQYFGPGTRLTVT.

The chain joins TRBV6-4 to TRBJ1-2, with 8 bases fitting TRBD1. The trim removed 3 bases at V and 4 bases at J, leaving 4 bases unmatched. Germline-derived CDR1 and CDR2 are MRHNA and SNTAGT. The CDR3 sequence is 14 residues long. CDR3 DNA: TGTGCCAGCAGTGAGAGACAGGGGAGCTATGGCTACACCTTC. Residues: CASSERQGSYGYTF.

This CDR3 reads CASSQVPGGNTEAFF. The DNA for the CDR3 is TGTGCCAGCAGCCAAGTCCCAGGGGGAAACACTGAAGCTTTCTTT. This chain connects TRBV3-1 (or the pseudogene TRBV3-2) to TRBJ1-1; TRBD1 aligns across 7 bases. There are 15 residues in the CDR3. Per germline, CDR1 LGHDT and CDR2 YNNKEL (reference sequence). V gave up 1 base and J gave up 2 bases; unmatched junction bases: 4.

V usage is TRBV7-9 and J usage is TRBJ1-1; maybe TRBD1 (6 bases). CDR3 size: 16 residues. V gave up 3 bases and J gave up 0 bases, with 14 bases separating them. Germline CDR1 and CDR2: SEHNR and FQNEAQ (reference sequence). For the CDR3, the DNA is TGTGCCAGCAGCTTTGGGGGCACATCTATGAACACTGAAGCTTTCTTT. Its translation is CASSFGGTSMNTEAFF.

The chain couples TRBV7-2 to TRBJ1-5; TRBD1 agrees at 7 bases. The CDR3 runs to 15 residues. Germline V gives CDR1 SGHTA, CDR2 FQGNSA. V lost 1 base to trimming and J lost 8 bases; unmatched junction nucleotides: 8. CDR3 sequence: CASSLVGGGGEPQHF. The CDR3 DNA is TGTGCCAGCAGCTTAGTGGGAGGGGGCGGAGAGCCCCAGCATTTT.

The chain links TRBV7-9 to TRBJ2-7, with 9 nucleotides matching TRBD1. This CDR3 has 16 amino acids. Germline V CDR1 and CDR2: SEHNR, FQNEAQ (reference sequence). V lost 4 bases and J lost 9; bases outside the gene matches: 16. The CDR3 spells CASSSVRDRVLLVQYF. The CDR3, as DNA: TGTGCCAGCAGCTCTGTCCGGGACAGGGTTTTATTGGTGCAGTACTTC.

V usage is TRBV5-4 and J usage is TRBJ2-3; perhaps TRBD1 as D (5 bases). From germline, CDR1 is SGHNT and CDR2 YYREEE (reference sequence). The CDR3 length is 16 residues. Trimming removed 2 bases at V and 0 bases at J, with 13 bases between. CDR3 in amino acids: CASSFPDRSSTDTQYF. The DNA for the CDR3 is TGTGCCAGCAGCTTCCCCGACAGATCTAGCACAGATACGCAGTATTTT.

The J gene is TRBJ1-2, the V gene TRBV19; TRBD1 might be the D (5 bases). Trimming took off 2 bases at V and 8 bases at J, with 15 bases between the two ends. The CDR3 is made up of 14 amino acids. Germline V CDR1 and CDR2: LNHDA, SQIVND (reference sequence). This CDR3 is CASSILPDSGGYTF. CDR3 in DNA: TGTGCCAGTAGTATACTCCCAGACAGCGGGGGCTACACCTTC. The whole variable domain, remainder taken from reference TRBV19 and TRBJ1-2, is DGGITQSPKYLFRKEGQNVTLSCEQNLNHDAMYWYRQDPGQGLRLIYYSQIVNDFQKGDIAEGYSVSREKKESFPLTVTSAQKNPTAFYLCASSILPDSGGYTFGSGTRLTVV.

This rearrangement joins TRBV2 to TRBJ1-6; D remains unclear. Trimming cost V 1 base and J 10 bases, with 14 bases left between them. Looked up from germline, CDR1 is SNHLY and CDR2 is FYNNEI. The CDR3 spans 15 residues. This CDR3 reads CASSEVPLDGSPLHF. The CDR3 DNA follows: TGTGCCAGCAGTGAAGTTCCTCTTGACGGATCACCCCTCCACTTT.

There are a few counts of this clone. The CDR3 here is CASSFRQVGSGEQYF. The CDR3, as DNA: TGTGCCAGCAGTTTCAGACAGGTTGGTTCTGGCGAGCAGTACTTC. The gene calls are TRBV27 and TRBJ2-7; weak D call: TRBD1 (6 bases). This CDR3 is 15 amino acids long. Germline assignment: CDR1 MNHEY and CDR2 SMNVEV (reference sequence). V gave up 3 bases and J gave up 6 bases, with 18 bases separating them.

This clone was recorded once. This sequence joins TRBV28 and TRBJ2-1; D is ambiguous. V was shortened by 2 bases and J by 0 bases, with 8 bases between the two germline ends. In germline, CDR1 is MDHEN, CDR2 SYDVKM. The CDR3 has 15 amino acids. CDR3 residues: CASSLLPDSYNEQFF. DNA of the CDR3: TGTGCCAGCAGTTTACTTCCAGACTCCTACAATGAGCAGTTCTTC.

The genes are TRBV6-2 or TRBV6-3 and TRBJ1-2; tentatively, D is TRBD1 (6 bases). The germline gives CDR1 MNHEY, CDR2 SVGEGT. Between the trimmed V and J ends, which lost 5 bases and 7 bases, there was a span of 20 bases. There are 15 residues in the CDR3. The CDR3 region is CASSPYDRIRLGYTF. In DNA form, the CDR3 reads TGTGCCAGCAGTCCCTATGACAGGATAAGGCTTGGCTACACCTTC.